Described below is a single T cell receptor (beta chain) sequence and its context. Antigen: not known. The same CDR3 is also encoded by other DNA sequences in this sample. Repertoires were generated with immunoSEQ multiplex PCR, while TCRdb's copy carries only in-frame clones and drops some. The sample shows approximately 120,000 clones, 85% to 90% of them seen only once. This sample was included in a study of cytomegalovirus exposure and HLA in healthy donors. Study-wide background: According to later analysis, the same platform produced the roughly 110 validation and several hundred first-cohort repertoires.

Study observations and caveats: In vitro checks showed that three CMV-associated chains really do target CMV antigens.

This CDR3 has 13 residues. CDR1 and CDR2 from the germline V gene are SGDLS and YYNGEE. V was shortened by 0 bases and J by 5 bases, with 8 bases between the two germline ends. Sequencing was performed on PBMCs. V usage is TRBV9 and J usage is TRBJ2-5; D remains ambiguous. The receptor comes from a woman younger than 30 in good health and CMV-seronegative. In DNA, the CDR3 is TGTGCCAGCAGCGTAGGAGGAACTGAGACCCAGTACTTC. Amino acids: CASSVGGTETQYF.